This TCR beta chain was observed in a study of Tregs in tolerant kidney transplant recipients. Study-level background: The nonmyeloablative bone marrow transplants came from related graft donors, with transient mixed chimerism.

The CDR3 is 13 residues long. Trimming removed 1 base at V and 1 base at J, with 3 bases between. Germline CDR1 and CDR2: SGHNT and YENEEA. This table comes from immunoSEQ multiplex PCR, and its TCRdb copy is limited to in-frame clones, with some not included. The repertoire includes roughly 80,000 clones, nearly 98% of them detected once, and approximately 0.56% sits in the top ten. The specimen comprised CD4+ T cells from blood, sampled before the transplant. The TCR comes from a human donor who received a combined kidney and bone marrow transplant. This chain joins TRBV11-3 and TRBJ2-3; no reliable D call. CDR3 protein: CASSLAGTDTQYF. CDR3 bases: TGTGCCAGCAGCTTAGCAGGCACAGATACGCAGTATTTT.